This T cell receptor beta chain was recovered during a study of identical twins. The CDR3 sequence is 15 residues long. Trimming took off 3 bases at V and 0 bases at J, with 9 bases between the two ends. Germline CDR1 LNHDA, CDR2 SQIVND (reference sequence). A universal primer site came from template switching; cDNA carried unique molecular identifiers. TCRdb independently ran MiXCR on the 5' RACE reads; one entry per CDR3 protein. Of 250,000 or so distinct CDR3 sequences listed, approximately 8.3% are singletons. The table lists this clonotype with many counts. The sample was also linked to a second study, of yellow fever vaccine responses in identical twins.

The gene calls are TRBV19 and TRBJ1-5; D unresolved. Material: CD8+ T cells sorted from blood. This sequence was found in a young woman in good health. The CDR3 DNA follows: TGTGCCAGTAGTATTTTAGGGAATAGCAATCAGCCCCAGCATTTT. Encoded protein: CASSILGNSNQPQHF.